Listed below are T cell receptor beta chains from one sample, sequenced in a study of T cells in Graves' hyperthyroidism and ophthalmopathy. TCRdb independently ran MiXCR on the multiplex PCR reads; one entry per CDR3 protein. The sample lists a few hundred thousand distinct CDR3 sequences, approximately 14% occurring once. Sequencing was done on a sample of blood. The receptors were sampled from a woman under 30 with Graves' hyperthyroidism that later progressed to Graves' ophthalmopathy. CDR3s include the opening cysteine and the closing phenylalanine or tryptophan. Fields, in order: D gene, V gene, J gene, CDR3 protein. A D gene is named only where the DNA matches it firmly.

NA	TRBV7-9	TRBJ2-6	CASRIGDSVLTF
NA	TRBV5-1	TRBJ2-7	CASSLPREDEQYF
NA	TRBV25-1	TRBJ2-5	CASSEYSASGHQETQYF
NA	TRBV20-1	TRBJ1-5	CSARDVPGNQPQHF
TRBD1	TRBV11-2	TRBJ1-1	CASSLPRRQGANTEAFF
NA	TRBV10-3	TRBJ1-2	CAAATRGGDGYTF
TRBD1	TRBV11-3	TRBJ2-1	CASSLGVTGGNEQFF
TRBD2	TRBV7-9	TRBJ2-1	CASSVAGGYNEQFF
TRBD2	TRBV20-1	TRBJ2-5	CSARDLLAGAEETQYF
NA	TRBV28	TRBJ2-1	CASSFPPQQFSYNEQFF
TRBD1	TRBV27	TRBJ1-1	CASSTGQGEAFF
TRBD2	TRBV3-1	TRBJ2-3	CASSGVAGGPTDTQYF
NA	TRBV4-2	TRBJ1-1	CASSHRTEAFF
NA	TRBV6-5	TRBJ2-2	CASSYEGSNTGELFF
NA	TRBV18	TRBJ2-2	CASSPSLNTGELFF
NA	TRBV5-4	TRBJ2-7	CASSSTGDSYEQYF
NA	TRBV7-9	TRBJ2-7	CASSINGEQYF
TRBD1	TRBV4-3	TRBJ1-3	CASSQPPGQGSLSSGNTIYF
NA	TRBV24-1	TRBJ2-1	CATSDPLGGGSYNEQFF
NA	TRBV12-3/TRBV12-4	TRBJ2-7	CASSLARDGRYEQYF
NA	TRBV6-1	TRBJ2-1	CASSEEGWVEEQFF
NA	TRBV11-3	TRBJ1-1	CASSLSGGTEAFF
TRBD1	TRBV9	TRBJ2-2	CASSVGQGATGELFF
NA	TRBV5-8	TRBJ2-2	CASSLEGRPNTGELFF
NA	TRBV7-2	TRBJ2-1	CASSLGATYLYNEQFF
NA	TRBV6-1	TRBJ1-2	CASSDRGTYGYTF
TRBD2	TRBV3-1	TRBJ2-3	CASSQEWPSGRADTQYF
NA	TRBV5-1	TRBJ2-2	CASSLGPADLGELFF
TRBD2	TRBV7-3	TRBJ2-1	CASSPRLAAYNEQFF
NA	TRBV9	TRBJ2-7	CASSVGSFSYEQYF
NA	TRBV6-1	TRBJ1-5	CASSELGAEPQHF
TRBD2	TRBV3-1	NA	CASSQGLAGGEQFF
TRBD1	TRBV6-1	TRBJ1-6	CASSEVDRTYNSPLHF
NA	TRBV28	TRBJ2-1	CASGMVGDEQFF
NA	TRBV20-1	TRBJ2-1	CSADSARSQNDNEQFF
TRBD1	TRBV12-3/TRBV12-4	TRBJ2-2	CVSRGTGRGSGELFF
TRBD2	TRBV7-9	TRBJ2-7	CASSLASGSRSYEQYF
TRBD2	TRBV4-1	TRBJ2-2	CASSQVGLAITGELFF
NA	TRBV30	TRBJ2-6	CAWSVSPSGANVLTF
NA	TRBV7-6	TRBJ2-2	CASSARFPGELFF
TRBD2	TRBV19	TRBJ2-2	CASGMGGMNTGELFF
TRBD2	TRBV9	TRBJ2-7	CASSVDPSGSSYEQYF
TRBD2	TRBV5-1	TRBJ2-7	CASSFWEGWSSSYEQYF
NA	TRBV4-1	TRBJ2-1	CASSQSGSSSYNEQFF
TRBD2	TRBV7-2	TRBJ2-5	CASSLALAGVLETQYF
NA	TRBV6-1	TRBJ2-1	CASSPTVGISYNEQFF
TRBD2	TRBV4-1	TRBJ2-3	CASSLGLAGVLVGDTQYF
TRBD2	TRBV30	TRBJ2-1	CAWSPSRSGSTGEQFF
NA	TRBV12-3/TRBV12-4	TRBJ2-7	CASSSPGDYEQYF
NA	TRBV7-2	TRBJ2-3	CASSLSLAPTDTQYF
TRBD2	TRBV7-9	TRBJ2-1	CASSTTSGRHNEQFF
TRBD2	TRBV6-1	TRBJ2-5	CATSGTTQETQYF
TRBD2	TRBV4-3	TRBJ2-1	CASSQGGYLSSYNEQFF